A single T cell receptor beta chain is shown here with its context. This specimen belongs to a study of blood T cell repertoires in COVID-19. Study summary: Donors in the United States, Italy and Spain gave samples during acute or convalescent COVID-19. T cells, B-cell-depleted T cells, or PBMCs supplied cDNA or gDNA.

Deletions cut 3 bases from V and 8 bases from J, with 14 bases between. Germline V gene sequence: CDR1 SNHLY, CDR2 FYNNEI. The CDR3 is 14 residues long. Study processing details: Amplification with reference gene primers provided the estimates of nucleated cell counts. TCRdb's table, derived via immunoSEQ multiplex PCR, lists solely in-frame clones and lacks some. From that table come the V and J calls and clone size; the DNA was used to work out D and trimming. The profile shows some 670,000 clones, 75% to 90% of them singletons. The sequenced sample consisted of peripheral blood. This chain links TRBV2 with TRBJ2-4; weak D call: TRBD2 (5 bases). This receptor was obtained from a woman aged 18-29 years with acute or convalescent COVID-19. CDR3 loop: CASSDRTDGDIQYF. The CDR3 coding sequence is TGTGCCAGCAGTGATAGAACAGACGGGGACATTCAGTACTTC.